This T cell receptor beta chain was identified in a study of blood T cell repertoires in COVID-19 (TCRdb year 2020). Broadly, across the study: Samples from collaborators originated in the United States, Italy and Spain and spanned both the acute and convalescent phases of COVID-19. Where available, HLA class I and class II types were taken from metadata supplied by the sample provider and were not determined by assay-based typing. The dataset comprised deeply sampled blood TCRbeta repertoires from subjects exposed to, actively infected with, or recovered from COVID-19. Sample metadata almost always included a de-identified subject ID, COVID-19 status, age in years and sex. The repertoires were released in a freely available public database meant as a resource for research on the immune response to SARS-CoV-2. The material from the prospective study consisted of cDNA or gDNA derived from T cells, B-cell-depleted T cells, or PBMCs. The samples were drawn from the first 160 participants of the ongoing ImmuneRACE study and from under 1,500 subjects provided by 6 global collaborators. On the study overall, not on this receptor specifically: The amount of clinical and demographic metadata varied by source and participant and was provided uncurated.

For CDR1 and CDR2, the germline V gene lists SGHDN and FVKESK. Germline trimming: 2 bases from V, 6 bases from J; junction bases outside gene matches: 6. From its cysteine to its phenylalanine, the CDR3 spans 15 amino acids. The only DNA kept is the CDR3, 45 bases in frame from the first base. As concerns this clone: Its cognate antigen has yet to be identified. Within one base of it there is no much larger clone, and no base qualities were kept.

Collaborating institutions collected whole blood in K2EDTA tubes following their own protocols. For TCRbeta analysis, collaborator samples were shipped as frozen whole blood, as isolated PBMCs, or as DNA extracted from either sample type. TCRbeta CDR3 regions were amplified from genomic DNA using the immunoSEQ Assay, a bias-controlled multiplex PCR. Processing in the source paper ran as follows. The number of nucleated cells in each sample was estimated by amplification of reference gene primers within the assay. To quantify the absolute abundance of each unique TCRbeta CDR3 rearrangement, sequence reads were collapsed and filtered. Productive Simpson clonality was computed per sample as the square root of Simpson's diversity index over productive rearrangements. Sourced from immuneACCESS, this table was stored by TCRdb with only in-frame sequences that have V and J called. A share of the clones is absent; for the studies checked, an unresolved V gene accounts for under half, and the remainder has no known explanation. The V and J calls and clone size were taken over from that table, and D and trimming were inferred from the DNA. The sample table contains roughly 220,000 clones; only one count was recorded for approximately 86% of them. The top ten hold approximately 3% of the sample.

The receptor was derived from a man in his 60s with acute or convalescent COVID-19. The chain uses TRBV14 and TRBJ2-7; TRBD1 agrees with 11 junctional bases. The sample was peripheral blood. The nucleotide sequence reads as follows: TGTGCCAGCAGCCAACCAAGGGGACAGGGGGGCGAGCAGTACTTC. It is translated as CASSQPRGQGGEQYF.